These 10 T cell receptor beta chains came from one sample sequenced in a study of cytomegalovirus exposure and HLA in healthy donors. 13 Jbeta primers and 60 Vbeta primers were used for the PCR. Only in-frame clones appear in the TCRdb table, and some are missing; sequencing was by immunoSEQ multiplex PCR. The table lists some 150,000 clones, 75% of them singletons. Sequences were obtained from PBMCs. The receptors come from a middle-aged man in good health and CMV-seronegative.

The J gene is TRBJ2-5, the V gene TRBV7-9, with 7 bases lining up with TRBD1. The J call may be incorrect, as the DNA end agrees better with TRBJ2-7. The CDR3 sequence is 13 residues long. Germline CDR1 and CDR2: SEHNR and FQNEAQ (reference sequence). CDR3 amino acids: CASSLVQGDEQYF. CDR3 in DNA: TGTGCCAGCAGCTTAGTTCAGGGGGACGAGCAGTACTTC.

The CDR3 is CASSPEQPNTGELFF. In DNA, the CDR3 is TGTGCCAGCTCACCGGAACAGCCGAACACCGGGGAGCTGTTTTTT. The chain recombines TRBV18 with TRBJ2-2; no firm D call. Germline CDR1 reads KGHSH; CDR2 reads LQKENI. V lost 3 bases and J 0 bases, leaving 8 bases between the germline ends. The CDR3 is 15 residues long.

This clone qualifies as medium-sized. The chain is built from TRBV4-1 and TRBJ1-5; 7 nucleotides agree with TRBD1. CDR3 length: 15 residues. The germline V gene encodes CDR1 MGHRA and CDR2 YSYEKL. The ends lost 5 bases at V and 6 bases at J; junction bases unmatched: 10. The CDR3 sequence is CASSDLEGGSQPQHF. The CDR3 nucleotides read TGCGCCAGCAGCGACCTGGAAGGGGGCAGTCAGCCCCAGCATTTT.

This rearrangement joins TRBV4-3 to TRBJ2-3; the D gene is possibly TRBD1 (5 bases). Trimming pared 1 base from V and 2 bases from J, leaving 7 bases between. The germline V gene encodes CDR1 LGHNA and CDR2 YSLEER. The CDR3 has 14 residues. This CDR3 is CASSQGQFTDTQYF. The CDR3 nucleotides are TGCGCCAGCAGCCAAGGACAGTTCACAGATACGCAGTATTTT.

This clone was observed once. The genes are TRBV19 and TRBJ1-2; tentative D call: TRBD1 (5 bases). Between the trimmed V and J ends, which lost 8 bases and 6 bases, there was a span of 16 bases. The CDR3 spans 13 residues. The germline gives CDR1 LNHDA, CDR2 SQIVND (reference sequence). The CDR3 spells CASQSHKGDGYTF. The CDR3 DNA reads TGTGCCAGTCAATCCCACAAAGGGGATGGCTACACCTTC. The full variable domain, its missing parts supplied by reference TRBV19 and TRBJ1-2, is DGGITQSPKYLFRKEGQNVTLSCEQNLNHDAMYWYRQDPGQGLRLIYYSQIVNDFQKGDIAEGYSVSREKKESFPLTVTSAQKNPTAFYLCASQSHKGDGYTFGSGTRLTVV.

This chain connects TRBV7-9 to TRBJ1-3; no clear D gene. Germline V gene data show CDR1 as SEHNR and CDR2 as FQNEAQ (reference sequence). The CDR3 is made up of 17 amino acids. V was pared by 2 bases and J by 0 bases, with 14 bases between. The CDR3 coding sequence is TGTGCCAGCAGCTTACGGGAGGGAATAGACTCTGGAAACACCATATATTTT. This translates into CASSLREGIDSGNTIYF.

The chain recombines TRBV9 with TRBJ1-1; TRBD1 might be the D (5 bases). The CDR3 is 16 residues long. In germline, CDR1 is SGDLS, CDR2 YYNGEE. Trimming shortened V by 4 bases and J by 7 bases, and 23 bases separated the two germline ends. CDR3 in amino acids: CASSTTQWGRQGEAFF. The DNA of the CDR3 is TGTGCCAGCAGCACAACCCAGTGGGGCCGCCAGGGTGAAGCTTTCTTT. The full variable domain, its missing parts supplied by reference TRBV9 and TRBJ1-1, is DSGVTQTPKHLITATGQRVTLRCSPRSGDLSVYWYQQSLDQGLQFLIQYYNGEERAKGNILERFSAQQFPDLHSELNLSSLELGDSALYFCASSTTQWGRQGEAFFGQGTRLTVV.

Concerning this clone itself: Other DNA sequences in the same sample also yield this CDR3. This sequence joins TRBV11-2 and TRBJ2-1; 8 bases line up with TRBD1. V was clipped by 5 bases and J by 4 bases; unmatched bases: 13. From germline, CDR1 is SGHAT and CDR2 FQNNGV. The CDR3 is made up of 17 amino acids. The CDR3 nucleotides read TGTGCCAGCAGCACGGGGACAGGCTACGCAGCTTACAATGAGCAGTTCTTC. Protein product: CASSTGTGYAAYNEQFF. The full variable domain, rest sourced from reference TRBV11-2 and TRBJ2-1, is EAGVAQSPRYKIIEKRQSVAFWCNPISGHATLYWYQQILGQGPKLLIQFQNNGVVDDSQLPKDRFSAERLKGVDSTLKIQPAKLEDSAVYLCASSTGTGYAAYNEQFFGPGTRLTVL.

The chain recombines TRBV5-6 with TRBJ1-2, with 7 bases that match TRBD1. The V and J ends lost 5 bases and 7 bases, in that order; junction bases with no gene match: 8. This CDR3 has 13 amino acids. Germline V lookup: CDR1 SGHDT, CDR2 YYEEEE. As DNA, the CDR3 is TGTGCCAGCAGACCGGGACAGAAGGGTGGCTACACCTTC. The encoded protein is CASRPGQKGGYTF.

The chain carries TRBV7-3 and TRBJ2-1; D perhaps matches TRBD1 (6 bases). Trimming pared 3 bases from V and 10 bases from J, leaving 7 bases between. The CDR3 has 11 residues. Germline V gives CDR1 SGHTA, CDR2 FQGTGA. CDR3 sequence: CASSFRGEQFF. The CDR3 DNA sequence: TGTGCCAGCAGCTTCAGGGGCGAGCAGTTCTTC.